The 23 T cell receptor beta chains given below trace back to one sample, sequenced in a study of blood T cell repertoires in COVID-19. The assay was immunoSEQ multiplex PCR, and TCRdb's table has in-frame clones only and misses some. The sample contains about 92,000 clones, roughly 89% of which appear only once. Sample: peripheral blood. These receptors were obtained from a woman aged 60-75 years with COVID-19, enrolled during active disease.

The V and J genes are TRBV7-6 and TRBJ2-7, with 11 bases fitting TRBD2. V lost 2 bases to trimming and J lost 0 bases; unmatched junction nucleotides: 9. Germline lookup yields CDR1 SGHVS and CDR2 FNYEAQ. This CDR3 has 18 residues. The CDR3 spells CASSLQATSGGSSYEQYF. The DNA of the CDR3 is TGTGCCAGCAGCTTACAGGCCACTAGCGGGGGATCCTCCTACGAGCAGTACTTC.

This clone was counted once. The J gene is TRBJ2-1, the V gene TRBV7-8; maybe TRBD1 (6 bases). V lost 2 bases to trimming and J lost 0 bases, with 8 bases between them. Germline CDR1 is SGHVS and CDR2 is FQNEAQ. CDR3 size: 15 residues. The CDR3 protein is CASSLQGYSYNEQFF. The CDR3 DNA follows: TGTGCCAGCAGCTTACAGGGGTACTCCTACAATGAGCAGTTCTTC.

The chain is built from TRBV14 and TRBJ1-6, with D uncertain. Trimming shortened V by 1 base and J by 3 bases, and 4 bases separated the two germline ends. This CDR3 is 14 amino acids long. In germline, CDR1 is SGHDN, CDR2 FVKESK. The CDR3 DNA is TGTGCCAGCAGCCAAGCAGTCTATAATTCACCCCTCCACTTT. Its translation: CASSQAVYNSPLHF.

The V gene is TRBV28, the J gene TRBJ1-5; tentatively, D is TRBD1 (5 bases). The V and J ends lost 11 bases and 7 bases respectively, with 18 bases between them. Germline CDR1 MDHEN, CDR2 SYDVKM. CDR3 length: 13 residues. The CDR3 DNA reads as TGTGCCTCCCTGGGGCTCCCGGGCCAGCCCCAGCATTTT. It yields the protein CASLGLPGQPQHF.

The CDR3 nucleotides read TGTGCCAGCAGCTTGGTGCCTAGCGGGGGCCCGGCAGATACGCAGTATTTT. Protein product: CASSLVPSGGPADTQYF. This chain links TRBV5-5 with TRBJ2-3; 10 bases are shared with TRBD2. Germline CDR1 is SGHKS and CDR2 is YYEKEE (reference sequence). Trimming at V came to 0 bases and at J to 4 bases, leaving 8 bases not matched to a gene. This CDR3 contains 17 residues.

Comment on this clone: Other DNA sequences in the sample encode the same CDR3. The chain links TRBV5-1 to TRBJ2-5, with D possibly matching TRBD2 (5 bases). V lost 1 base and J 2 bases, leaving 6 bases between the germline ends. Germline assignment: CDR1 SGHRS and CDR2 YFSETQ. There are 13 residues in the CDR3. This CDR3 reads CASSLPGQETQYF. The CDR3 nucleotides are TGCGCCAGCAGCTTGCCGGGACAAGAGACCCAGTACTTC.

V usage is TRBV5-5 and J usage is TRBJ1-4, with D unclear. This CDR3 is 15 amino acids long. The V end lost 5 bases, the J end lost 6 bases, and 17 bases lay between the germline ends. The germline gives CDR1 SGHKS, CDR2 YYEKEE (reference sequence). CDR3 loop: CASSTSTASHEKLFF. CDR3 in DNA: TGTGCCAGCAGTACTTCAACAGCCAGCCATGAAAAACTGTTTTTT.

This chain links TRBV29-1 with TRBJ1-2; 8 positions match TRBD1. There are 15 residues in the CDR3. CDR1 SQVTM and CDR2 ANQGSEA come from the germline V gene. The junction had 10 bases not matched to a gene; V was cut back by 4 bases and J by 3 bases. The CDR3 here is CSVAPGTGMDYGYTF. Written as DNA, the CDR3 is TGCAGCGTTGCTCCCGGGACAGGAATGGACTATGGCTACACCTTC.

The chain joins TRBV21-1 to TRBJ2-6; TRBD2, the D gene given by the table, was not confirmed from the DNA. TRBV21-1 is marked as a pseudogene. CDR3 length: 15 residues. CDR3 sequence: CASRDSSSGANVLTF. CDR3 bases: TGTGCCAGCAGGGACTCTAGCTCTGGGGCCAACGTCCTGACTTTC.

The chain links TRBV9 to TRBJ2-1; a weak D match, TRBD2 (6 bases). Germline CDR1 reads SGDLS; CDR2 reads YYNGEE. Trimming shortened V by 1 base and J by 4 bases, and 12 bases separated the two germline ends. The CDR3 is made up of 15 amino acids. DNA of the CDR3: TGTGCCAGCAGCGTATCCGGGGGACTGTACAATGAGCAGTTCTTC. This sequence encodes CASSVSGGLYNEQFF. Full variable domain (rest looked up from reference TRBV9 and TRBJ2-1): DSGVTQTPKHLITATGQRVTLRCSPRSGDLSVYWYQQSLDQGLQFLIQYYNGEERAKGNILERFSAQQFPDLHSELNLSSLELGDSALYFCASSVSGGLYNEQFFGPGTRLTVL.

The rearrangement joins TRBV4-1 to TRBJ2-5, with D maybe TRBD1 (6 bases). The CDR3 sequence is 19 residues long. The V gene lost 2 bases and the J gene lost 3 bases, with 25 bases spanning the gap. Germline V gives CDR1 MGHRA, CDR2 YSYEKL. The CDR3 bases are TGCGCCAGCAGCCAACCAACGCTAAGGTACAGGGCGACCGAAGAGACCCAGTACTTC. As protein: CASSQPTLRYRATEETQYF.

This chain connects TRBV7-2 to TRBJ1-2; tentative D call: TRBD1 (6 bases). The CDR3 extends over 13 amino acids. The V and J ends lost 5 bases and 4 bases respectively, with 11 bases between them. Germline V lookup: CDR1 SGHTA, CDR2 FQGNSA. DNA of the CDR3: TGTGCCAGCAGCCCCGGACAGTTCTATGGCTACACCTTC. It is translated as CASSPGQFYGYTF.

The chain uses TRBV19 and TRBJ2-7, with 8 bases identical to TRBD1. The V segment lost 5 bases and the J segment 3 bases; nucleotides outside the gene matches: 9. The CDR3 totals 15 residues. Germline values: CDR1 LNHDA, CDR2 SQIVND (reference sequence). The CDR3 region is CASSPSDRGGYEQYF. In DNA form, the CDR3 reads TGTGCCAGTAGTCCGTCCGACAGGGGTGGCTACGAGCAGTACTTC.

The V call is TRBV2, the J call TRBJ2-7; D is perhaps TRBD2 (5 bases). Germline CDR1 SNHLY, CDR2 FYNNEI. This CDR3 has 13 amino acids. V lost 4 bases, J lost 7 bases, and 14 bases lay in between. CDR3 sequence: CASSVVGPGEQYF. For the CDR3, the DNA is TGTGCCAGCAGTGTAGTAGGTCCGGGAGAGCAGTACTTC.

This clone was seen more than once but under ten times. The chain uses TRBV4-3 and TRBJ2-7; 12 bases match TRBD2. J gave up 4 bases and V 4 bases, and 5 bases lay outside the gene matches. The CDR3 spans 15 residues. The germline V gene encodes CDR1 LGHNA and CDR2 YSLEER. The CDR3 DNA reads TGCGCCAGCAGCCCAGGGCTAGCGGGGGGGTACGAGCAGTACTTC. Translated, it gives CASSPGLAGGYEQYF.

The V and J genes are TRBV6-6 and TRBJ1-5; the match to TRBD1 covers 8 bases. From germline, CDR1 is MNHNY and CDR2 SVGAGI (reference sequence). Germline trimming cut 4 bases from V and 6 bases from J; bases unmatched to any gene: 5. The CDR3 spans 14 residues. The DNA for the CDR3 is TGTGCCAGCAGTTCCCCCGGGACAGGTCAGCCCCAGCATTTT. It yields the protein CASSSPGTGQPQHF.

This clone has just a few counts. The chain has TRBV18 and TRBJ2-1; maybe TRBD2 (6 bases). The germline CDR1 and CDR2 sequences are KGHSH and LQKENI. Trimming stripped 1 base from V and 4 bases from J, with 11 bases between. The CDR3 runs to 15 residues. This CDR3 reads CASSPQTGTYNEQFF. The CDR3 DNA sequence: TGTGCCAGCTCACCACAGACTGGGACTTACAATGAGCAGTTCTTC.

The rearrangement uses TRBV6-5 and TRBJ1-1, with 7 bases identical to TRBD1. V was clipped by 7 bases and J by 0 bases; unmatched bases: 8. The CDR3 is 15 residues long. The V gene's germline CDR1 is MNHEY and CDR2 SVGAGI. Written as DNA, the CDR3 is TGTGCCAGCACCGGGACAGCTATAATGAACACTGAAGCTTTCTTT. Translation gives CASTGTAIMNTEAFF.

The chain carries TRBV4-3 and TRBJ2-1, with 10 positions matching TRBD2. The CDR3 is 17 residues long. The trim removed 1 base at V and 0 bases at J, leaving 3 bases unmatched. CDR1 LGHNA and CDR2 YSLEER come from the germline V gene. Here the CDR3 DNA reads TGCGCCAGCAGCCAAGGGGTAGCGGGGGGCTCCTACAATGAGCAGTTCTTC. Protein sequence: CASSQGVAGGSYNEQFF.

The chain joins TRBV10-3 to TRBJ1-3; D unresolved. CDR1 is ENHRY and CDR2 is SYGVKD in the germline V gene. This CDR3 is 13 amino acids long. The V and J ends lost 6 bases and 0 bases respectively, with 6 bases between them. This CDR3 reads CAIRSDSGNTIYF. CDR3 nucleotide sequence: TGTGCCATCAGATCAGACTCTGGAAACACCATATATTTT.

The table lists this clone with a few counts. The V gene is TRBV29-1, the J gene TRBJ2-2; D might be TRBD2 (5 bases). V was shortened by 3 bases and J by 2 bases, with 28 bases between the two germline ends. CDR3 length: 20 residues. Germline assignment: CDR1 SQVTM and CDR2 ANQGSEA. CDR3 loop: CSVELMPGLPGSYNTGELFF. The CDR3 DNA follows: TGCAGCGTTGAGCTGATGCCCGGGCTCCCTGGGAGTTATAACACCGGGGAGCTGTTTTTT.

V gene TRBV18 combines with J gene TRBJ1-4; TRBD1 matches 10 bases. The CDR3 is 14 amino acids. In germline, CDR1 is KGHSH, CDR2 LQKENI. J was trimmed by 8 bases and V by 4 bases; bases with no gene match: 4. The CDR3 here is CASSRGTGEEKLFF. CDR3 sequence (DNA): TGTGCCAGCTCACGCGGGACAGGGGAGGAAAAACTGTTTTTT.

The genes are TRBV7-8 and TRBJ2-2, with D possibly TRBD1 on 7 matching bases. The CDR3 sequence is 15 residues long. CDR1 and CDR2 from the germline V gene are SGHVS and FQNEAQ. Trimming left V 5 bases short and J 4 bases short, with 14 bases between. Here the CDR3 DNA reads TGTGCCAGCAGCATCCGTCAGGGGGGCACCGGGGAGCTGTTTTTT. This sequence encodes CASSIRQGGTGELFF.